The rows below give T cell receptor beta chains drawn from one sample of a study of regulatory and conventional T cells in RAG deficiency. The method was immunoSEQ multiplex PCR; TCRdb's version includes in-frame clones alone and lacks a portion of them. The data contain 29,000 or so clones, 90% to 95% of them seen just once; the ten biggest clones take up roughly 0.16%. Another study also made use of these data, one on regulatory T cells.

Material: CD25- CD4+ T cells sorted from blood. Every receptor here comes from a human donor in good health. Both conserved end residues are trimmed from each CDR3. Rows give clone size only sometimes, using once, few, many, or a class for an expanded clone.

TRBV28,NA,TRBJ1-2,ASRNGRGVGYT
TRBV6-6,NA,TRBJ1-2,ASSYGGADGYT
TRBV7-8,once,TRBJ2-1,ASSLGLKFGGGASYNEQF
TRBV9,NA,TRBJ1-1,ASSVEPGGKAF
TRBV7-2,NA,TRBJ2-5,ASSVGQVLETQY
TRBV5-1,NA,TRBJ2-2,ASSPGLSGGWTGELF
TRBV19,NA,TRBJ1-5,ASSIDQGNQPQH
TRBV19,NA,TRBJ1-1,ASSQRWTGLPEAF
TRBV7-7,NA,TRBJ2-5,ASSFSGQETQY
TRBV10-3,NA,TRBJ2-1,AISENSYNEQF
TRBV18,NA,TRBJ2-6,ASSAGFSGANVLT
TRBV14,NA,TRBJ2-7,ASSRDRSSYEQY
TRBV7-9,once,TRBJ1-5,ASSFLSRPQH
TRBV11-2,once,TRBJ1-6,ASSLGQDSPLH
TRBV5-6,NA,TRBJ2-7,ASSLGGQLYEQY
TRBV11-2,NA,TRBJ2-5,ASSSNPGGGTGTQY
TRBV7-2,NA,TRBJ1-2,ASRLQGANGYT